These 26 T cell receptor beta chains share one sample of origin, sequenced in a study of T cells in Graves' hyperthyroidism and ophthalmopathy. TCR beta CDR3 sequences were amplified from RNA transcripts. The TCR CDR3 first-round RT-PCR relied on the HTBI primer set. TCRdb reanalysed the multiplex PCR reads using MiXCR and keeps one entry per CDR3 protein. Altogether 350,000 to 450,000 distinct CDR3 sequences are present, over 13% being singletons, with the ten largest covering 25% to 30%. Sequenced sample: blood. Receptor source: a man between 45 and 60 years old with Graves' ophthalmopathy.

The CDR3, as DNA: TGTGCCAGCCGATGGGGTAGCGGGAGATACAATGAGCAGTTCTTC. Protein: CASRWGSGRYNEQFF. The rearrangement links TRBV28 to TRBJ2-1; TRBD2 aligns across 9 bases. From germline, CDR1 is MDHEN and CDR2 SYDVKM. The CDR3 sequence is 15 residues long. J lost 4 bases, V lost 8 bases, and 9 bases had no gene match.

This clonotype was counted a few times. The V and J genes are TRBV7-2 and TRBJ2-5, with 11 bases fitting TRBD2. CDR3 length: 15 residues. Trimming at V came to 5 bases and at J to 9 bases, leaving 11 bases not matched to a gene. CDR1 is SGHTA, CDR2 FQGNSA, per germline. CDR3 nucleotide sequence: TGTGCCAGCAGCACGATAGCGGGAGGGCCCCTACCCCAGTACTTC. Protein: CASSTIAGGPLPQYF.

This clonotype has ten or more counts. The chain uses TRBV7-9 and TRBJ2-7; a weak D match, TRBD1 (6 bases). The germline V and J ends were trimmed by 3 bases and 3 bases, with 18 bases remaining between them. The V gene's germline CDR1 is SEHNR and CDR2 FQNEAQ (reference sequence). This CDR3 is 16 amino acids long. CDR3 in DNA: TGTGCCAGCAGCTTGAAGACCGGGACACGGATCTACGAGCAGTACTTC. Protein product: CASSLKTGTRIYEQYF. The full variable domain, in which reference TRBV7-9 and TRBJ2-7 provide the parts outside the CDR3, is DTGVSQNPRHKITKRGQNVTFRCDPISEHNRLYWYRQTLGQGPEFLTYFQNEAQLEKSRLLSDRFSAERPKGSFSTLEIQRTEQGDSAMYLCASSLKTGTRIYEQYFGPGTRLTVT.

This clonotype came up many times. The rearrangement links TRBV5-5 to TRBJ2-7; TRBD1 is a possible D gene (6 bases). The V end was cut by 0 bases, the J end by 5 bases, with 18 bases between. Looked up from germline, CDR1 is SGHKS and CDR2 is YYEKEE (reference sequence). CDR3 length: 16 residues. The CDR3 region has the DNA TGTGCCAGCAGCTTGGCCATGGGGGCCTTTAACCACGAGCAGTACTTC. Translating it yields CASSLAMGAFNHEQYF.

The J gene is TRBJ2-7, the V gene TRBV7-9; TRBD2 matches 14 bases. The trim removed 4 bases at V and 7 bases at J, leaving 18 bases unmatched. Germline V gene data show CDR1 as SEHNR and CDR2 as FQNEAQ (reference sequence). This CDR3 comprises 19 residues. This CDR3 reads CASSSTSGRARSSYLEQYF. The CDR3 coding sequence is TGTGCCAGCAGCTCGACTAGCGGGAGGGCCCGTTCATCGTACTTGGAGCAGTACTTC.

The chain is built from TRBV20-1 and TRBJ2-7; 8 bases align to TRBD2. Germline assignment: CDR1 DFQATT and CDR2 SNEGSKA (reference sequence). The CDR3 totals 18 residues. V trimming: 1 base; J trimming: 5 bases; junction bases outside the gene matches: 19. For the CDR3, the DNA is TGCAGTGCTAGAGTCTCCTACCCCGAAGGCGGGAGGTTCAACGAGCAGTACTTC. Protein product: CSARVSYPEGGRFNEQYF.

This clonotype was detected only once. The genes are TRBV18 and TRBJ2-1; D perhaps matches TRBD2 (5 bases). The CDR3 totals 16 residues. Germline assignment: CDR1 KGHSH and CDR2 LQKENI. V was trimmed by 4 bases and J by 6 bases, leaving 19 bases between them. CDR3 protein: CASSLNGVPAFNEQFF. CDR3 in DNA: TGTGCCAGCTCACTAAACGGGGTCCCAGCGTTCAATGAGCAGTTCTTC.

The chain employs TRBV30 and TRBJ2-5, with TRBD2 identical over 10 bases. CDR1 GTSNPN and CDR2 SVGIG come from the germline V gene (reference sequence). This CDR3 comprises 13 residues. Unmatched junction bases numbered 0, after V lost 0 bases and J lost 5 bases. CDR3 sequence: CAWSVAGGETQYF. The CDR3, as DNA: TGTGCCTGGAGTGTAGCGGGAGGGGAGACCCAGTACTTC. Complete variable domain (other parts from reference TRBV30 and TRBJ2-5): SQTIHQWPATLVQPVGSPLSLECTVEGTSNPNLYWYRQAAGRGLQLLFYSVGIGQISSEVPQNLSASRPQDRQFILSSKKLLLSDSGFYLCAWSVAGGETQYFGPGTRLLVL.

Only one count was recorded for this clonotype. This sequence joins TRBV9 and TRBJ2-1; TRBD2 agrees at 7 bases. With V trimmed by 1 base and J by 3 bases, 4 bases remained unmatched. The germline V gene has CDR1 SGDLS and CDR2 YYNGEE. The CDR3 contains 15 residues. The DNA for the CDR3 is TGTGCCAGCAGCGTATTGGGGGAGGGCTACAATGAGCAGTTCTTC. The encoded protein is CASSVLGEGYNEQFF.

As regards this clonotype: Relative to the germline gene, one junction end is altered; a read error may explain this. V usage is TRBV4-2 and J usage is TRBJ2-3, with D perhaps matching TRBD2 (5 bases). This CDR3 is 14 amino acids long. The germline gives CDR1 LGHNA, CDR2 YNFKEQ. The CDR3 spells CAGSHGLGTDTQYF. CDR3 sequence (DNA): TGTGCCGGCAGCCATGGACTGGGCACAGATACGCAGTATTTT.

The V and J genes are TRBV15 and TRBJ1-5; 9 nucleotides agree with TRBD1. The CDR3 consists of 17 residues. The trim removed 3 bases at V and 1 base at J, leaving 7 bases unmatched. Germline loops: CDR1 LNHNV, CDR2 YYDKDF (reference sequence). Written as DNA, the CDR3 is TGTGCCACCAGCAGTGGGACAGGGCTTTTAAGCAATCAGCCCCAGCATTTT. This encodes CATSSGTGLLSNQPQHF.

The J gene is TRBJ1-2, the V gene TRBV10-3; weak D call: TRBD1 (6 bases). This CDR3 region has 13 residues. Between the trimmed V and J ends, which lost 8 bases and 0 bases, there was a span of 10 bases. CDR1 is ENHRY, CDR2 SYGVKD, per germline. Written as DNA, the CDR3 is TGTGCCATCGGGACACCTCCTAACTATGGCTACACCTTC. This translates into CAIGTPPNYGYTF.

The table lists this clonotype with a few counts. CDR3 sequence reads: CASSSPGTMMVNEQFF. The CDR3 bases are TGTGCCAGCAGCAGCCCCGGGACTATGATGGTCAATGAGCAGTTCTTC. The V and J genes are TRBV7-2 and TRBJ2-1, with 7 bases identical to TRBD2. V shed 5 bases and J 6 bases; nucleotides not matched to a gene: 13. The germline V gene has CDR1 SGHTA and CDR2 FQGNSA. This CDR3 spans 16 amino acids.

In this sample, this clonotype turned up many times. The J gene is TRBJ2-1, the V gene TRBV20-1; D unclear. Per germline, CDR1 DFQATT and CDR2 SNEGSKA (reference sequence). The CDR3 length is 12 residues. Trimming pared 1 base from V and 12 bases from J, leaving 13 bases between. The CDR3 DNA is TGCAGTGCTAGAGCCCTCGAGGTTGGGCAGTTCTTC. Residues: CSARALEVGQFF.

This clonotype was observed many times. The chain recombines TRBV3-1 with TRBJ2-1; the match to TRBD2 covers 7 bases. Trimming at V came to 4 bases and at J to 4 bases, leaving 7 bases not matched to a gene. Germline V lookup: CDR1 LGHDT, CDR2 YNNKEL (reference sequence). The CDR3 is made up of 15 amino acids. CDR3 bases: TGTGCCAGCAGCCCCGTCACTAGCGCGTACAATGAGCAGTTCTTC. It specifies CASSPVTSAYNEQFF.

This clonotype was observed a handful of times. The gene calls are TRBV10-3 and TRBJ2-7, with 8 positions matching TRBD2. CDR1 and CDR2 (germline): ENHRY, SYGVKD. Unmatched junction bases numbered 10, after V lost 3 bases and J lost 0 bases. The CDR3 runs 17 residues. CDR3 residues: CAISDVGSGISSYEQYF. CDR3 coding DNA: TGTGCCATCAGTGACGTGGGTAGCGGGATTAGCTCCTACGAGCAGTACTTC.

This clonotype was found a few times. V gene TRBV5-1 combines with J gene TRBJ1-1, with 7 positions matching TRBD1. V lost 0 bases to trimming and J lost 4 bases; unmatched junction nucleotides: 9. The CDR3 totals 16 residues. CDR1 is SGHRS, CDR2 YFSETQ, per germline. The CDR3, as DNA: TGCGCCAGCAGCTTGGGGACACAGGGGTTCGTCACTGAAGCTTTCTTT. Translating it yields CASSLGTQGFVTEAFF.

The table lists this clonotype with many counts. The gene calls are TRBV11-2 and TRBJ2-7, with D perhaps TRBD2 (5 bases). Germline CDR1 SGHAT, CDR2 FQNNGV. The CDR3 runs to 14 residues. Between the trimmed V and J ends, which lost 5 bases and 6 bases, there was a span of 17 bases. In nucleotides, the CDR3 is TGTGCCAGCAGCAAATTCGGACTTGCCAGCGAGCAGTACTTC. This sequence encodes CASSKFGLASEQYF.

This clonotype has ten or more counts. The chain combines TRBV5-1 with TRBJ2-7, with a weak D call TRBD1 (6 bases). V dropped 4 bases and J dropped 4 bases, with 15 bases sitting between them. Germline V gene data show CDR1 as SGHRS and CDR2 as YFSETQ. This CDR3 has 14 amino acids. The CDR3 DNA reads as TGCGCCAGCAGCCCGACAGGTACAGGTTACGAGCAGTACTTC. Translation gives CASSPTGTGYEQYF.

The CDR3 DNA reads as TGTGCCAGCAGTTCGGACAGGGGCCCCGAGGAAAAACTGTTTTTT. It yields the protein CASSSDRGPEEKLFF. This chain uses TRBV12-3 or TRBV12-4 with TRBJ1-4, with 9 bases identical to TRBD1. The V and J ends lost 4 bases and 8 bases, in that order; junction bases with no gene match: 8. The CDR3 runs to 15 residues.

CDR3 in DNA: TGCGCCAGCAGATTTCGGCGGGAGAACACCGGGGAGCTGTTTTTT. This sequence encodes CASRFRRENTGELFF. The chain couples TRBV5-1 to TRBJ2-2, with D possibly being TRBD2 (6 bases). V lost 5 bases and J lost 1, with 12 bases in between. The CDR3 totals 15 residues. CDR1 and CDR2 (germline): SGHRS, YFSETQ. The entire variable domain, with the rest obtained from reference TRBV5-1 and TRBJ2-2, is as follows: KAGVTQTPRYLIKTRGQQVTLSCSPISGHRSVSWYQQTPGQGLQFLFEYFSETQRNKGNFPGRFSGRQFSNSRSEMNVSTLELGDSALYLCASRFRRENTGELFFGEGSRLTVL.

V and J are TRBV9 and TRBJ2-6; D unclear. V was clipped by 1 base and J by 1 base, with 6 bases between them. The CDR3 length is 15 residues. CDR1 is SGDLS, CDR2 YYNGEE, per germline. The CDR3 loop is CASSVFDSGANVLTF. CDR3 nucleotide sequence: TGTGCCAGCAGCGTATTTGATTCTGGGGCCAACGTCCTGACTTTC.

This clonotype has ten or more counts. The V and J genes are TRBV11-2 and TRBJ2-1; 13 nucleotides agree with TRBD2. In germline, CDR1 is SGHAT, CDR2 FQNNGV. This CDR3 contains 16 residues. Losses at the gene ends were 5 bases for V and 10 bases for J; bases not matched to a gene: 11. The DNA of the CDR3 is TGTGCCAGCAGCCTCCTACTAGCGGGAGGGCCGTTGGAGCAGTTCTTC. It codes for CASSLLLAGGPLEQFF.

This clonotype was counted only a few times. The V call is TRBV5-5, the J call TRBJ2-2, with 12 bases fitting TRBD2. CDR3 length: 16 amino acids. The trim removed 4 bases at V and 5 bases at J, leaving 6 bases unmatched. Looked up from germline, CDR1 is SGHKS and CDR2 is YYEKEE (reference sequence). CDR3 region: CASSTGLAGATGELFF. The CDR3 DNA reads as TGTGCCAGCAGCACGGGACTAGCGGGCGCAACCGGGGAGCTGTTTTTT.

This clonotype has at least ten counts. J is TRBJ2-7 and V is TRBV5-1, with 13 bases matching TRBD2. Germline V gene data show CDR1 as SGHRS and CDR2 as YFSETQ. Trimming cost V 3 bases and J 9 bases; bases outside gene matches: 9. The CDR3 is made up of 15 amino acids. In DNA form, the CDR3 reads TGCGCCAGCAGCTCTGGGACTAGCGGGGCCCTCAGGCAGTACTTC. Its translation: CASSSGTSGALRQYF.

V gene TRBV25-1 combines with J gene TRBJ2-3; D gene unclear. CDR3 size: 14 residues. Germline assignment: CDR1 MGHDK and CDR2 SYGVNS. Trimming left V 7 bases short and J 1 base short, with 12 bases between. The CDR3 DNA follows: TGTGCCAGCAAACCTAGAGGAGGCACAGATACGCAGTATTTT. As protein: CASKPRGGTDTQYF.